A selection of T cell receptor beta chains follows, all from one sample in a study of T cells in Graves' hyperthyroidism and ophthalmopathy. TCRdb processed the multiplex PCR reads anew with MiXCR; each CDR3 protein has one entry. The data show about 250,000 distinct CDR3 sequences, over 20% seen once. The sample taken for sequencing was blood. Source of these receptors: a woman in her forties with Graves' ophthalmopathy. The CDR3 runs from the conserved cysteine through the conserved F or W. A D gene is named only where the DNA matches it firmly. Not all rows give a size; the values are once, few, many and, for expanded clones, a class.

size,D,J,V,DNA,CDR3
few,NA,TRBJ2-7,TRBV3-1,TGTGCCAGCAGCCAAGCCCCGGTGAGCTCCTACGAGCAGTACTTC,CASSQAPVSSYEQYF
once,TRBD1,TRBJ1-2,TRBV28,TGTGCCAGCACCTCAGGACAGGACTTGCTTGGCTACACCTTC,CASTSGQDLLGYTF
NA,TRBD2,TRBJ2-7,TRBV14,TGTGCCGGCAGCCAAGGCCTAGCGGGGAGAAGCGAGCAGTACTTC,CAGSQGLAGRSEQYF
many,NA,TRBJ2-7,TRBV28,TGTGCCAGCAGTTTAGACGGGCTCGAGCAGTACTTC,CASSLDGLEQYF
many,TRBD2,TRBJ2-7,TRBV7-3,TGTGCCAGCAGCTTAAGCCGGGTAGGCGGGAGCTACGAGCAGTACTTC,CASSLSRVGGSYEQYF
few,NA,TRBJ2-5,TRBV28,TGTGCCAGCAGTTTTCTAACAGCTCCCTCTAAAAAGACCCAGTACTTC,CASSFLTAPSKKTQYF
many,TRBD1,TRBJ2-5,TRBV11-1,TGTGCCAGCAGCTTAGCGCGGACAGGGATGGTCCAAGAGACCCAGTACTTC,CASSLARTGMVQETQYF
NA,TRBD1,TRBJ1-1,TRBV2,TGTGCCAGCAGTCCCAGGACAGGGATGGTCACTGAAGCTTTCTTT,CASSPRTGMVTEAFF
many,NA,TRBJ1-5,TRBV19,TGTGCCAGTAGTTATCCGGACATCGGTTATCAGCCCCAGCATTTT,CASSYPDIGYQPQHF
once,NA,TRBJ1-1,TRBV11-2,TGTGCCAGCAGCCCTCGGACAGCACAGAACACTGAAGCTTTCTTT,CASSPRTAQNTEAFF
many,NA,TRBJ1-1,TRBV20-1,TGCAGTGCTAGTAGGGCAGGCAGGAACACTGAAGCTTTCTTT,CSASRAGRNTEAFF
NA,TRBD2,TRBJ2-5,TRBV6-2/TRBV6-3,TGTGCCAGTCTGACTAGCGGGGGATTTGGAACCCAGTACTTC,CASLTSGGFGTQYF
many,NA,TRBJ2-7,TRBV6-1,TGTGCCAGCAGTCGGGGGACTCATACCGGCGAGCAGTACTTC,CASSRGTHTGEQYF
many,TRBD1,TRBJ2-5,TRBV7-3,TGTGCCAGCACTTACGACAGGGGGCTACAAGAGACCCAGTACTTC,CASTYDRGLQETQYF
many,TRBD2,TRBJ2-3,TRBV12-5,TGTGCTAGTGGACGGGGGGGGGGCCAGCTGAGCACAGATACGCAGTATTTT,CASGRGGGQLSTDTQYF
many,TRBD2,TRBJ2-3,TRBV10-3,TGTGCCATCAGTGAGTCACTAGCGGGAGCAGGAGATACGCAGTATTTT,CAISESLAGAGDTQYF
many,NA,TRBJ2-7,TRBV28,TGTGCCAGCAGAGGAGGGGAGTCCTACGAGCAGTACTTC,CASRGGESYEQYF
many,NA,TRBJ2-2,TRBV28,TGTGCCAGCAGGCCGACGGGAATCGGGGAGCTGTTTTTT,CASRPTGIGELFF
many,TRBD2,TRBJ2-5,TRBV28,TGTGCCAGCAGTTTGGCTAGCGGGAGGGCCGCGGAGGAAGAGACCCAGTACTTC,CASSLASGRAAEEETQYF
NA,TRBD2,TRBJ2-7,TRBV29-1,TGCAGCGTTGAAGTAGCGGGGGGCTCCTACGAGCAGTACTTC,CSVEVAGGSYEQYF
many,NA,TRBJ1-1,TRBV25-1,TGTGCCAGCCGTGACGCGGGTAACACTGAAGCTTTCTTT,CASRDAGNTEAFF
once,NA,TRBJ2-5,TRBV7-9,TGTGCCAGCAGCCCACGGAGGGGTTCGTCGGAGACCCAGTACTTC,CASSPRRGSSETQYF
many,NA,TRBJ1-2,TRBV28,TGTGCCAGCGCACCGGCGGGGCGGGGCTATGGCTACACCTTC,CASAPAGRGYGYTF
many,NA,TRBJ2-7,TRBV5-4,TGTGCCAGCAGCCAGGAGGCGGGGTCTACGAAGCAGTACTTC,CASSQEAGSTKQYF
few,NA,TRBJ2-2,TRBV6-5,TGTGCCAGCAGTTACCCTTCGACGGGGGCGAACACCGGGGAGCTGTTTTTT,CASSYPSTGANTGELFF
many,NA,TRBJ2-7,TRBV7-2,TGTGCCAGCAGCTTAGGCCCGGGCAGTTCATACGAGCAGTACTTC,CASSLGPGSSYEQYF
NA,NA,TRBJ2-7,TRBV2,TGTGCCAGCAGTGCCCAGGGAGCCGAGCAGTACTTC,CASSAQGAEQYF
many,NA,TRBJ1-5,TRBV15,TGTGCCACCAGCAGAGAGGGTGCAAGCAATCAGCCCCAGCATTTT,CATSREGASNQPQHF
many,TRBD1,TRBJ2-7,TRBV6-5,TGTGCCAGCAGTTACGACAGGGGGGTTTCCTACGAGCAGTACTTC,CASSYDRGVSYEQYF